These 21 T cell receptor beta chains originate from one sample sequenced in a study of blood T cell repertoires in COVID-19. Using immunoSEQ multiplex PCR, the repertoire was profiled, and TCRdb retains in-frame clones only, with some absent. The repertoire holds tens of thousands of clones, with approximately 85% as singletons. The material sequenced was peripheral blood. These TCRs come from a woman at least 80 years old with COVID-19, enrolled during active disease.

This clone was recorded only once. The gene calls are TRBV5-1 and TRBJ2-7, with a weak D call TRBD2 (5 bases). Between the trimmed V and J ends, which lost 3 bases and 4 bases, there was a span of 14 bases. CDR3 length: 14 residues. Germline V gene data show CDR1 as SGHRS and CDR2 as YFSETQ. The CDR3 here is CASSSLGREYEQYF. The CDR3 DNA is TGCGCCAGCAGCTCGCTGGGAAGGGAGTACGAGCAGTACTTC.

This clone was counted once. The chain uses TRBV2 and TRBJ1-4, with 7 bases identical to TRBD1. CDR1 SNHLY and CDR2 FYNNEI come from the germline V gene. With V trimmed by 4 bases and J by 3 bases, 5 bases remained unmatched. CDR3 length: 15 amino acids. The CDR3 coding sequence is TGTGCCAGCAGTGCCCAGGGGGTCTCTAATGAAAAACTGTTTTTT. It codes for CASSAQGVSNEKLFF.

This rearrangement joins TRBV3-1 (or the pseudogene TRBV3-2) to TRBJ1-1, with 7 bases fitting TRBD1. Germline lookup yields CDR1 LGHDT and CDR2 YNNKEL (reference sequence). V gave up 7 bases and J gave up 1 base; unmatched junction bases: 9. The CDR3 is 15 amino acids. The DNA of the CDR3 is TGTGCCAGCACCGGATCCGGGACAGCGAACACTGAAGCTTTCTTT. It translates to CASTGSGTANTEAFF.

V gene TRBV28 combines with J gene TRBJ2-7; possible D gene TRBD2, 5 bases. Trimming shortened V by 5 bases and J by 4 bases, and 15 bases separated the two germline ends. Germline V gives CDR1 MDHEN, CDR2 SYDVKM. The CDR3 extends over 14 amino acids. The CDR3 here is CASSRFRTHYEQYF. The CDR3 nucleotides are TGTGCCAGCAGTCGCTTCAGGACTCATTACGAGCAGTACTTC.

This clone was picked up one time. The CDR3 region is CASSSEFSNQPQHF. CDR3 sequence (DNA): TGTGCCAGCAGTTCGGAGTTTAGCAATCAGCCCCAGCATTTT. The chain combines TRBV6-2 or TRBV6-3 with TRBJ1-5, with D hard to call. CDR3 size: 14 residues. Germline loops: CDR1 MNHEY, CDR2 SVGEGT. Trimming pared 4 bases from V and 0 bases from J, leaving 7 bases between.

The chain has TRBV9 and TRBJ2-1; D is uncertain. Deletions cut 3 bases from V and 7 bases from J, with 14 bases between. Germline V gene lookup returns CDR1 SGDLS and CDR2 YYNGEE. CDR3 size: 14 residues. The CDR3 is CASSANDLGNEQFF. The CDR3 bases are TGTGCCAGCAGCGCCAATGACCTCGGGAATGAGCAGTTCTTC.

This clone came up once. This rearrangement joins TRBV19 to TRBJ1-2; possibly TRBD1 for D (6 bases). The CDR3 has 15 residues. V lost 7 bases, J lost 1 base, and 16 bases lay in between. Germline lookup yields CDR1 LNHDA and CDR2 SQIVND (reference sequence). The CDR3 sequence is CASTHTTGLNYGYTF. The DNA for the CDR3 is TGTGCCAGTACTCATACTACAGGGCTTAACTATGGCTACACCTTC.

The chain is built from TRBV7-2 and TRBJ1-6; 8 nucleotides line up with TRBD1. CDR3 size: 15 residues. CDR1 SGHTA and CDR2 FQGNSA come from the germline V gene. V trimming: 5 bases; J trimming: 6 bases; junction bases outside the gene matches: 6. As DNA, the CDR3 is TGTGCCAGCAGCATAAGGGACAGGTTTAATTCACCCCTCCACTTT. It translates to CASSIRDRFNSPLHF. The full variable domain, in which reference TRBV7-2 and TRBJ1-6 provide the parts outside the CDR3, is GAGVSQSPSNKVTEKGKDVELRCDPISGHTALYWYRQSLGQGLEFLIYFQGNSAPDKSGLPSDRFSAERTGGSVSTLTIQRTQQEDSAVYLCASSIRDRFNSPLHFGNGTRLTVT.

This clone was seen a handful of times. This chain links TRBV19 with TRBJ2-2; a weak D match, TRBD2 (5 bases). Germline V gene data show CDR1 as LNHDA and CDR2 as SQIVND (reference sequence). This CDR3 has 14 residues. V was shortened by 3 bases and J by 4 bases, with 9 bases between the two germline ends. CDR3 in DNA: TGTGCCAGTAGTATTGCGGGTGCCACCGGGGAGCTGTTTTTT. It codes for CASSIAGATGELFF.

The CDR3 DNA is TGTGCCAGCAGTTTATCGCCGACAGTTTCCTACAATGAGCAGTTCTTC. Translation: CASSLSPTVSYNEQFF. The V and J genes are TRBV27 and TRBJ2-1; tentatively, D is TRBD1 (5 bases). Germline V lookup: CDR1 MNHEY, CDR2 SMNVEV (reference sequence). The CDR3 sequence is 16 residues long. V was clipped by 0 bases and J by 1 base, with 10 bases between them.

The chain links TRBV5-1 to TRBJ2-7; 9 nucleotides match TRBD1. Germline V CDR1 and CDR2: SGHRS, YFSETQ. Losses at the gene ends were 4 bases for V and 4 bases for J; bases not matched to a gene: 6. The CDR3 totals 14 residues. The CDR3 nucleotides are TGCGCCAGCAGCCCGGGACAGGGTTTATACGAGCAGTACTTC. It encodes CASSPGQGLYEQYF. The variable domain in full, completed from reference TRBV5-1 and TRBJ2-7, reads KAGVTQTPRYLIKTRGQQVTLSCSPISGHRSVSWYQQTPGQGLQFLFEYFSETQRNKGNFPGRFSGRQFSNSRSEMNVSTLELGDSALYLCASSPGQGLYEQYFGPGTRLTVT.

The chain carries TRBV18 and TRBJ2-2; perhaps TRBD1 as D (6 bases). Germline values: CDR1 KGHSH, CDR2 LQKENI. CDR3 length: 15 residues. V was shortened by 6 bases and J by 1 base, with 12 bases between the two germline ends. The CDR3 here is CASSFGQRNTGELFF. CDR3 nucleotides: TGTGCCAGCTCGTTTGGACAGCGGAACACCGGGGAGCTGTTTTTT.

This chain joins TRBV5-4 and TRBJ2-7; a weak D match, TRBD2 (6 bases). Trimming removed 7 bases at V and 2 bases at J, with 16 bases between. Germline V lookup: CDR1 SGHNT, CDR2 YYREEE (reference sequence). The CDR3 spans 14 residues. CDR3 sequence reads: CASARGRLAYEQYF. In nucleotides, the CDR3 is TGTGCCAGCGCGCGGGGTCGCCTGGCCTACGAGCAGTACTTC.

This sequence joins TRBV5-4 and TRBJ1-1, with D possibly being TRBD1 (6 bases). This CDR3 is built from 14 residues. Germline CDR1 SGHNT, CDR2 YYREEE (reference sequence). The germline V and J ends were trimmed by 2 bases and 4 bases, with 12 bases remaining between them. CDR3 DNA sequence: TGTGCCAGCAGCTTACGGGGGGCAGGCACTGAAGCTTTCTTT. Residues: CASSLRGAGTEAFF.

J is TRBJ2-1 and V is TRBV7-2; 8 bases are shared with TRBD2. V gave up 5 bases and J gave up 12 bases; unmatched junction bases: 15. CDR3 length: 15 amino acids. Germline V CDR1 and CDR2: SGHTA, FQGNSA. The CDR3 is CASSASGRKDGVQFF. The DNA of the CDR3 is TGTGCCAGCAGCGCCAGCGGGAGAAAGGACGGCGTGCAGTTCTTC. Full variable domain (rest looked up from reference TRBV7-2 and TRBJ2-1): GAGVSQSPSNKVTEKGKDVELRCDPISGHTALYWYRQSLGQGLEFLIYFQGNSAPDKSGLPSDRFSAERTGGSVSTLTIQRTQQEDSAVYLCASSASGRKDGVQFFGPGTRLTVL.

A single count supports this clone. The chain combines TRBV3-1 (or the pseudogene TRBV3-2) with TRBJ1-1; a possible D gene is TRBD1 (5 bases). Germline lookup yields CDR1 LGHDT and CDR2 YNNKEL (reference sequence). This CDR3 comprises 15 residues. V shed 4 bases and J shed 2 bases, with 14 bases lying between them. The CDR3 sequence: CASSLWPGGNTEAFF. For the CDR3, the DNA is TGTGCCAGCAGCCTCTGGCCGGGGGGAAACACTGAAGCTTTCTTT.

This sequence joins TRBV4-1 and TRBJ2-1, with D possibly being TRBD2 (7 bases). V lost 4 bases and J lost 7, with 20 bases in between. The CDR3 sequence is 16 residues long. Germline V gene sequence: CDR1 MGHRA, CDR2 YSYEKL. As DNA, the CDR3 is TGCGCCAGCAGCCCCGTAGGGGGGGGAGTAATGAATGAGCAGTTCTTC. It translates to CASSPVGGGVMNEQFF.

The rearrangement uses TRBV9 and TRBJ2-4; 10 bases are a match to TRBD2. The CDR3 spans 14 residues. Per germline, CDR1 SGDLS and CDR2 YYNGEE. The J segment lost 8 bases and the V segment lost 2 bases, leaving 4 bases of the junction unmatched. The CDR3: CASSVGGTSDIQYF. The CDR3 DNA is TGTGCCAGCAGCGTGGGTGGGACTAGCGACATTCAGTACTTC.

J is TRBJ2-1 and V is TRBV4-2, with 9 bases aligning to TRBD2. Germline trimming cut 5 bases from V and 5 bases from J; bases unmatched to any gene: 10. Germline CDR1 reads LGHNA; CDR2 reads YNFKEQ. The length of the CDR3 is 16 residues. The CDR3 bases are TGTGCCAGCAGCGAGAAAGCGGGGGGCACCAACAATGAGCAGTTCTTC. As protein: CASSEKAGGTNNEQFF.

This rearrangement joins TRBV4-1 to TRBJ1-2; D is possibly TRBD1 (5 bases). The V gene's germline CDR1 is MGHRA and CDR2 YSYEKL. The ends were cut back, 6 bases at V and 5 bases at J, with 16 bases in the middle. The CDR3 is 14 residues long. Here the CDR3 DNA reads TGCGCCAGCAGTGTGAGTAGGGGCGATTATGGCTACACCTTC. Amino acid sequence: CASSVSRGDYGYTF.

V is TRBV5-5 and J is TRBJ2-7; no firm D call. CDR1 is SGHKS, CDR2 YYEKEE, per germline (reference sequence). The CDR3 runs to 13 residues. V lost 2 bases and J lost 1, with 7 bases in between. The CDR3 DNA reads as TGTGCCAGCAGCTTTGCAGATTCCTACGAGCAGTACTTC. This gives the protein CASSFADSYEQYF.